The 27 T cell receptor beta chains presented below share a single source sample, sequenced in a study of identical twins. TCRdb re-analysed the 5' RACE reads in MiXCR, keeping a single row per CDR3 protein. The sample carries about 720,000 distinct CDR3 sequences, around a sixth recorded once. The sample was also linked to a second study, of T cells expressing NK-cell markers.

Sequenced input: PBMCs. These receptors all come from a woman aged 18-35 years in good health.

In this sample, this clonotype turned up a few times. The CDR3 sequence is CASSQSPGSLVEAFF. In nucleotides, the CDR3 is TGCGCCAGCAGCCAGTCCCCGGGCAGTCTAGTTGAAGCTTTCTTT. This chain uses TRBV4-1 with TRBJ1-1, with unresolved D. The CDR3 totals 15 residues. Germline assignment: CDR1 MGHRA and CDR2 YSYEKL. V lost 3 bases and J lost 7, with 18 bases in between.

The V call is TRBV20-1, the J call TRBJ2-7; 7 positions match TRBD2. Germline V gene lookup returns CDR1 DFQATT and CDR2 SNEGSKA (reference sequence). The ends lost 6 bases at V and 6 bases at J; junction bases unmatched: 11. The CDR3 runs to 13 residues. CDR3 residues: CSANRGSSAEQYF. In nucleotides, the CDR3 is TGCAGTGCCAATCGCGGGAGCTCAGCCGAGCAGTACTTC.

V is TRBV15 and J is TRBJ2-1; TRBD2 aligns across 9 bases. This CDR3 has 16 residues. V shed 5 bases and J 5 bases; nucleotides not matched to a gene: 10. The germline V gene has CDR1 LNHNV and CDR2 YYDKDF (reference sequence). The CDR3 sequence: CATSGTAGGLNNEQFF. CDR3 DNA: TGTGCCACCAGCGGGACAGCGGGGGGCCTAAACAATGAGCAGTTCTTC.

This clonotype was detected ten times or more. The V gene is TRBV20-1, the J gene TRBJ2-3; D uncertain. CDR1 and CDR2 from the germline V gene are DFQATT and SNEGSKA (reference sequence). Trimming pared 0 bases from V and 7 bases from J, leaving 17 bases between. This CDR3 comprises 15 residues. CDR3 DNA sequence: TGCAGTGCTAGAGATCTAGAGTGGCCAGTCAATACGCAGTATTTT. Encoded protein: CSARDLEWPVNTQYF.

This clonotype was counted between two and nine times. The V call is TRBV12-3 or TRBV12-4, the J call TRBJ2-1; D gene uncertain. The CDR3 is made up of 16 amino acids. Between the trimmed V and J ends, which lost 1 base and 0 bases, there was a span of 10 bases. The CDR3 DNA reads TGTGCCAGCAGTTTAGTACTGGCGAGCTCCTACAATGAGCAGTTCTTC. It is translated as CASSLVLASSYNEQFF.

This clonotype was counted only a few times. The chain combines TRBV5-1 with TRBJ2-3; 9 positions match TRBD2. CDR3 length: 15 amino acids. V trimming: 0 bases; J trimming: 4 bases; junction bases outside the gene matches: 3. CDR1 and CDR2 from the germline V gene are SGHRS and YFSETQ. The CDR3 reads CASSLASGMSDTQYF. In nucleotides, the CDR3 is TGCGCCAGCAGCTTGGCTAGCGGGATGTCAGATACGCAGTATTTT.

The chain recombines TRBV3-1 with TRBJ1-2, with D hard to call. Germline assignment: CDR1 LGHDT and CDR2 YNNKEL (reference sequence). The CDR3 runs 13 residues. The germline V and J ends were trimmed by 3 bases and 5 bases, with 10 bases remaining between them. The CDR3 loop is CASSHELTYGYTF. The CDR3 DNA reads TGTGCCAGCAGCCATGAGCTTACTTATGGCTACACCTTC.

V usage is TRBV12-3 or TRBV12-4 and J usage is TRBJ1-1; no firm D call. There are 12 residues in the CDR3. Deletions cut 3 bases from V and 5 bases from J, with 7 bases between. CDR3 DNA sequence: TGTGCCAGCAGTTTTCCCCGAACTGAAGCTTTCTTT. Its protein product is CASSFPRTEAFF.

This clonotype was found a few times. The chain has TRBV20-1 and TRBJ2-1, with 8 nucleotides matching TRBD2. The V and J ends lost 6 bases and 8 bases, in that order; junction bases with no gene match: 9. Germline V lookup: CDR1 DFQATT, CDR2 SNEGSKA (reference sequence). The CDR3 has 13 residues. The CDR3: CSAVAGRGDEQFF. As DNA, the CDR3 is TGCAGTGCGGTAGCGGGGCGGGGGGATGAGCAGTTCTTC.

This clonotype was seen more than once but under ten times. The genes are TRBV29-1 and TRBJ1-1; D might be TRBD1 (5 bases). The germline V gene has CDR1 SQVTM and CDR2 ANQGSEA. This CDR3 contains 13 residues. The V and J ends lost 7 bases and 0 bases respectively, with 12 bases between them. CDR3 bases: TGCAGCGGGGGCCGCGGCGTGAACACTGAAGCTTTCTTT. The encoded protein is CSGGRGVNTEAFF.

This chain uses TRBV10-3 with TRBJ2-5, with D perhaps TRBD1 (5 bases). Trimming cost V 7 bases and J 4 bases, with 16 bases left between them. The CDR3 is 14 amino acids. From germline, CDR1 is ENHRY and CDR2 SYGVKD. CDR3 coding DNA: TGTGCCATCAATGGGGCGCCTCGGAGAGAGACCCAGTACTTC. It encodes CAINGAPRRETQYF.

This clonotype showed up just once. The rearrangement uses TRBV2 and TRBJ2-7; 7 positions match TRBD1. V dropped 6 bases and J dropped 3; count of bases not matched to a gene: 5. CDR1 and CDR2 from the germline V gene are SNHLY and FYNNEI. The CDR3 length is 13 residues. CDR3: CASRSTGHYEQYF. CDR3 nucleotide sequence: TGTGCCAGCAGATCGACAGGGCACTACGAGCAGTACTTC.

The chain uses TRBV15 and TRBJ1-1; possibly TRBD1 for D (5 bases). CDR3 length: 14 residues. Germline CDR1 is LNHNV and CDR2 is YYDKDF (reference sequence). The germline V and J ends were trimmed by 2 bases and 2 bases, with 9 bases remaining between them. The CDR3 protein is CATSRQGFNTEAFF. The CDR3 DNA reads as TGTGCCACCAGCAGACAGGGCTTCAACACTGAAGCTTTCTTT.

The gene calls are TRBV6-1 and TRBJ2-3; maybe TRBD1 (6 bases). The CDR3 loop spans 14 amino acids. Germline V gene lookup returns CDR1 MNHNS and CDR2 SASEGT. The germline V and J ends were trimmed by 10 bases and 2 bases, with 16 bases remaining between them. This CDR3 is CATRDTDFTDTQYF. The DNA for the CDR3 is TGTGCCACCAGGGACACCGACTTCACAGATACGCAGTATTTT.

This rearrangement joins TRBV12-5 to TRBJ1-2; D might be TRBD1 (5 bases). V was shortened by 0 bases and J by 4 bases, with 12 bases between the two germline ends. This CDR3 has 15 residues. Germline values: CDR1 LGHNT, CDR2 FRNRAP. The CDR3 DNA reads as TGTGCTAGTGGTTTGGTACAGGAACTCAGCTATGGCTACACCTTC. Translated, it gives CASGLVQELSYGYTF.

This clonotype showed up just a few times. The chain couples TRBV12-3 or TRBV12-4 to TRBJ1-1; D perhaps matches TRBD1 (6 bases). CDR3 length equals 13 residues. Trimming stripped 4 bases from V and 10 bases from J, with 16 bases between. Here the CDR3 reads CASSSRNREGAFF. The CDR3 bases are TGTGCCAGCAGTTCGCGGAACAGGGAGGGAGCTTTCTTT.

This clonotype was picked up a small number of times. This chain links TRBV21-1 with TRBJ1-6; the listed D gene, TRBD1, was not tested against the DNA. TRBV21-1 is flagged as a pseudogene. CDR3 length: 15 residues. In DNA, the CDR3 is TGTGCCAGCAGGGTCCAGGGGGTAAGGAGTTCACCCCTCCACTTT. The encoded protein is CASRVQGVRSSPLHF.

This chain connects TRBV20-1 to TRBJ1-1, with D possibly TRBD1 on 5 matching bases. CDR3 length: 14 amino acids. Germline CDR1 is DFQATT and CDR2 is SNEGSKA (reference sequence). Deletions cut 6 bases from V and 6 bases from J, with 20 bases between. DNA of the CDR3: TGCAGTGCCACTAAAGGAGCTAGGGACTCTGAAGCTTTCTTT. Amino acid sequence: CSATKGARDSEAFF.

As concerns this clonotype: Since the CDR3 does not end with the conserved phenylalanine or tryptophan, this likely comes from a read error. The chain carries TRBV7-9 and TRBJ1-6, with D hard to call. Germline values: CDR1 SEHNR, CDR2 FQNEAQ (reference sequence). Trimming shortened V by 4 bases and J by 0 bases, and 7 bases separated the two germline ends. The CDR3 totals 15 residues. The CDR3 coding sequence is TGTGCCAGCAGCTCACTAAGCTCCTATAATTCACCCCTCCACATT. Translated, it gives CASSSLSSYNSPLHI.

This clonotype showed up just a few times. This chain uses TRBV20-1 with TRBJ2-3; the D is unclear. CDR3 size: 16 residues. Trimming cost V 4 bases and J 0 bases, with 17 bases left between them. CDR1 DFQATT and CDR2 SNEGSKA come from the germline V gene (reference sequence). The CDR3 loop is CSANKVDSPSTDTQYF. The CDR3 DNA reads TGCAGTGCTAATAAAGTGGATAGCCCTAGCACAGATACGCAGTATTTT.

This clonotype was observed at least ten times. This sequence joins TRBV2 and TRBJ2-5; possibly TRBD2 for D (5 bases). Trimming removed 4 bases from V and 2 bases from J, with 11 bases in between. Germline values: CDR1 SNHLY, CDR2 FYNNEI. The CDR3 is made up of 14 amino acids. In DNA, the CDR3 is TGTGCCAGCAGTGTTGGCGGCGGGCAAGAGACCCAGTACTTC. Amino acids: CASSVGGGQETQYF.

V is TRBV21-1 and J is TRBJ2-7; the D call of TRBD1 is as the table states it, not checked on the DNA. TRBV21-1 is deemed a pseudogene. This CDR3 spans 15 amino acids. The CDR3 bases are TGTGCCAGCAGCAAAGATGGAGTCAGGGGGATCGAGCAGTACTTC. This codes for CASSKDGVRGIEQYF.

V usage is TRBV7-2 and J usage is TRBJ2-7, with a weak D call TRBD2 (6 bases). The germline V gene has CDR1 SGHTA and CDR2 FQGNSA. V was shortened by 1 base and J by 3 bases, with 13 bases between the two germline ends. This CDR3 is built from 15 residues. The CDR3 region is CASSLVIGTGYEQYF. CDR3 nucleotide sequence: TGTGCCAGCAGCTTAGTCATTGGGACTGGCTACGAGCAGTACTTC.

The sample holds a few counts of this clonotype. The chain links TRBV7-2 to TRBJ2-1, with D perhaps assigned TRBD1 or TRBD2 (5 bases each). Germline V lookup: CDR1 SGHTA, CDR2 FQGNSA. The V end lost 0 bases, the J end lost 3 bases, and 21 bases lay between the germline ends. The CDR3 is 19 amino acids. CDR3 residues: CASSLAGPHPGRLYNEQFF. Written as DNA, the CDR3 is TGTGCCAGCAGCTTAGCGGGGCCCCACCCGGGACGTCTCTACAATGAGCAGTTCTTC.

The V call is TRBV14, the J call TRBJ2-1; the match to TRBD2 covers 7 bases. Germline CDR1 SGHDN, CDR2 FVKESK. The length of the CDR3 is 16 residues. V lost 1 base to trimming and J lost 9 bases; unmatched junction nucleotides: 12. CDR3 amino acids: CASSQVLRSTSSEQFF. The CDR3, as DNA: TGTGCCAGCAGCCAAGTTCTAAGGTCGACTAGCAGTGAGCAGTTCTTC.

A word on this clonotype: A much more abundant neighbour one base away suggests this may be a read error. The chain joins TRBV7-6 to TRBJ2-1, with 13 bases that match TRBD2. Germline-derived CDR1 and CDR2 are SGHVS and FNYEAQ. The V and J ends lost 5 bases and 8 bases, in that order; junction bases with no gene match: 3. The CDR3 consists of 14 residues. CDR3 region: CASSRTSGSYEQFF. CDR3 coding DNA: TGTGCCAGCAGCCGGACTAGCGGGAGTTATGAGCAGTTCTTC.

The CDR3 region has the DNA TGTGCCAGCAGCACGGGACCAGGGGATACGCAGTATTTT. Translation gives CASSTGPGDTQYF. The rearrangement uses TRBV7-8 and TRBJ2-3, with D perhaps given as TRBD1 or TRBD2 (5 bases each). CDR3 length: 13 amino acids. Germline V gene data show CDR1 as SGHVS and CDR2 as FQNEAQ. Trimming took off 5 bases at V and 6 bases at J, with 12 bases between the two ends.